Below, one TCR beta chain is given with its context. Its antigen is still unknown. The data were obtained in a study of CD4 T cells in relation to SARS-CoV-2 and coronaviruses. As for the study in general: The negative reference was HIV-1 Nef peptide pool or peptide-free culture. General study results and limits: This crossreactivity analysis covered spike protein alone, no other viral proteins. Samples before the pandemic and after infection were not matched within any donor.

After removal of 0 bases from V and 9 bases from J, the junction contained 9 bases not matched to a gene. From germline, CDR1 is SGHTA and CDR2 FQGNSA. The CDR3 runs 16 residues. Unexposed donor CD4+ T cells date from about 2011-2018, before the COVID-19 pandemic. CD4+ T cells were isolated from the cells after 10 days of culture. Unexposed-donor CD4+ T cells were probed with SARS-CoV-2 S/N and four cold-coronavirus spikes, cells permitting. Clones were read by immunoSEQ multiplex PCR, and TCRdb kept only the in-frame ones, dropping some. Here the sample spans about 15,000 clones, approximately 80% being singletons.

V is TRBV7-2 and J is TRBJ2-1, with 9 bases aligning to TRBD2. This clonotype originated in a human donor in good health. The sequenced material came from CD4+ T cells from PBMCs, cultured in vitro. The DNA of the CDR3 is TGTGCCAGCAGCTTAGCCAGCGGGAGGAGGGTCGGTGAGCAGTTCTTC. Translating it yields CASSLASGRRVGEQFF.